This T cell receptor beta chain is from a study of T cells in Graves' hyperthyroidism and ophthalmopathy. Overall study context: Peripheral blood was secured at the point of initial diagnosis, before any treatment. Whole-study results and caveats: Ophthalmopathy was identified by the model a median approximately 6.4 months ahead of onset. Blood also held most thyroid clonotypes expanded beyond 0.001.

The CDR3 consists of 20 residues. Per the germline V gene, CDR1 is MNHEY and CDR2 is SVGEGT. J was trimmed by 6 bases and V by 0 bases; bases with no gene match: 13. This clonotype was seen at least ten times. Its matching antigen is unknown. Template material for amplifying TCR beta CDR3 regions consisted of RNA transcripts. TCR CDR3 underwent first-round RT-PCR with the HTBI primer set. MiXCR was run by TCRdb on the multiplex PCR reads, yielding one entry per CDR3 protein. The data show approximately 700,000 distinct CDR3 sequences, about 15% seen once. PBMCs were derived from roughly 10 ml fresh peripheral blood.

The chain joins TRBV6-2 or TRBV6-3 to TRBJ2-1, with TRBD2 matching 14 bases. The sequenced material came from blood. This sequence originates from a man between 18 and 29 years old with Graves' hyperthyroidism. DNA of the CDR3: TGTGCCAGCAGTTACTCGGTGGGACTAGCGGGAGTTGGGGTTCCCAATGAGCAGTTCTTC. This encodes CASSYSVGLAGVGVPNEQFF.